These 25 T cell receptor beta chains were sequenced from one sample in a study of T cells after yellow fever vaccination (dated by TCRdb to between 2019 and 2020). The treatment or condition label on this specimen signifies: live attenuated yellow fever vaccine strain. The library was made by 5' RACE. TCRdb records Illumina HiSeq 2500 as the sequencer. The raw public data were reprocessed by TCRdb itself: fastp quality trimming at Q25, MiXCR clonotype calling, in-frame beta chains only. Each record represents a unique CDR3 protein, reported with the most common genes and DNA among its rows. The sample includes roughly 150,000 distinct CDR3 sequences, with about 7% observed a single time. Roughly 2.5% of the sample lies in the top ten. Here the sequenced sample was CD4+ T cells sorted from PBMCs, taken less than 6 days after the first yellow fever vaccination. The origin of the receptors is a man between 18 and 29 years old who received the YFV17D yellow fever vaccine.

This clonotype was found many times. V is TRBV12-3 or TRBV12-4 and J is TRBJ2-2; 8 bases match TRBD1. The CDR3 loop spans 13 amino acids. V shed 6 bases and J 5 bases; nucleotides not matched to a gene: 2. The CDR3 loop reads CASRTGGTGELFF. Here the CDR3 DNA reads TGTGCCAGCAGAACAGGGGGGACCGGGGAGCTGTTTTTT.

Worth noting for this clonotype: A much larger clone lies one base from this, so it may be a read error. The V and J genes are TRBV7-3 and TRBJ1-1; no firm D call. This CDR3 region has 16 residues. In germline, CDR1 is SGHTA, CDR2 FQGTGA. The CDR3 nucleotides read TGTGGCAGCAGCACCAGCGCCTCCTCGCGGAACACTGAAGCTTTCTTT. This gives the protein CGSSTSASSRNTEAFF. The whole variable domain, filled in from reference TRBV7-3 and TRBJ1-1, reads GAGVSQTPSNKVTEKGKYVELRCDPISGHTALYWYRQSLGQGPEFLIYFQGTGAADDSGLPNDRFFAVRPEGSVSTLKIQRTERGDSAVYLCGSSTSASSRNTEAFFGQGTRLTVV.

This clonotype was observed at least ten times. The chain carries TRBV12-3 or TRBV12-4 and TRBJ2-2; possibly TRBD1 or TRBD2 for D (6 bases each). V gave up 3 bases and J gave up 7 bases, with 12 bases separating them. The CDR3 totals 14 residues. The CDR3 loop is CASSLYREDGELFF. The DNA for the CDR3 is TGTGCCAGCAGTTTGTACAGGGAGGACGGGGAGCTGTTTTTT.

This clonotype was seen only a few times. The genes are TRBV19 and TRBJ2-3; weak D call: TRBD2 (6 bases). The CDR3 spans 18 residues. From germline, CDR1 is LNHDA and CDR2 SQIVND (reference sequence). V was clipped by 0 bases and J by 1 base, with 17 bases between them. The CDR3 coding sequence is TGTGCCAGTAGTATAGATGATCGCCCAACGGGGGGCACAGATACGCAGTATTTT. It is translated as CASSIDDRPTGGTDTQYF.

The sample holds many counts of this clonotype. The chain couples TRBV5-1 to TRBJ1-1; 9 nucleotides agree with TRBD1. The CDR3 totals 14 residues. The ends lost 4 bases at V and 5 bases at J; junction bases unmatched: 6. Germline CDR1 and CDR2: SGHRS and YFSETQ. CDR3 DNA: TGCGCCAGCAGCCCACAGGGGGCGCAAACTGAAGCTTTCTTT. Translating gives CASSPQGAQTEAFF. Drawing the rest from reference TRBV5-1 and TRBJ1-1, the complete variable domain is KAGVTQTPRYLIKTRGQQVTLSCSPISGHRSVSWYQQTPGQGLQFLFEYFSETQRNKGNFPGRFSGRQFSNSRSEMNVSTLELGDSALYLCASSPQGAQTEAFFGQGTRLTVV.

At least ten counts were recorded for this clonotype. The chain combines TRBV4-3 with TRBJ2-1; a possible D gene is TRBD1 (5 bases). The V end was cut by 1 base, the J end by 5 bases, with 9 bases between. The CDR3 has 14 amino acids. Germline values: CDR1 LGHNA, CDR2 YSLEER. CDR3 in amino acids: CASSQVKGNNEQFF. The CDR3 nucleotides are TGCGCCAGCAGCCAAGTTAAGGGGAACAATGAGCAGTTCTTC.

The rearrangement joins TRBV12-3 or TRBV12-4 to TRBJ1-6; D remains ambiguous. The CDR3 loop spans 13 amino acids. V was trimmed by 4 bases and J by 9 bases, leaving 10 bases between them. CDR3 sequence reads: CASSSLFGSPLHF. The CDR3 nucleotides read TGTGCCAGCAGTTCCCTTTTTGGTTCACCCCTCCACTTT.

This clonotype was found many times. This chain uses TRBV5-8 with TRBJ2-3; D remains unclear. This CDR3 has 15 residues. The germline V gene encodes CDR1 SGHTS and CDR2 YDEGEE. V was pared by 2 bases and J by 1 base, with 11 bases between. CDR3 in amino acids: CASSFQAGRTDTQYF. CDR3 bases: TGTGCCAGCAGCTTCCAGGCAGGACGCACAGATACGCAGTATTTT. Variable domain in full (rest from reference TRBV5-8 and TRBJ2-3): EAGVTQSPTHLIKTRGQQATLRCSPISGHTSVYWYQQALGLGLQFLLWYDEGEERNRGNFPPRFSGRQFPNYSSELNVNALELEDSALYLCASSFQAGRTDTQYFGPGTRLTVL.

The table lists this clonotype with many counts. The genes are TRBV18 and TRBJ2-1; weak D call: TRBD2 (6 bases). Trimming stripped 6 bases from V and 8 bases from J, with 14 bases between. There are 13 residues in the CDR3. Germline V gene lookup returns CDR1 KGHSH and CDR2 LQKENI. The CDR3 coding sequence is TGTGCCAGCTCCCCTACTAGGAGGGATGAGCAGTTCTTC. It specifies CASSPTRRDEQFF.

This clonotype has ten or more counts. The genes are TRBV7-2 and TRBJ2-5, with D possibly TRBD2 on 7 matching bases. In germline, CDR1 is SGHTA, CDR2 FQGNSA. Trimming left V 0 bases short and J 6 bases short, with 17 bases between. This CDR3 has 16 residues. The CDR3 spells CASSLAPRGAVKTQYF. The CDR3, as DNA: TGTGCCAGCAGCTTAGCGCCCCGGGGGGCCGTCAAGACCCAGTACTTC.

The chain links TRBV7-2 to TRBJ2-7, with 7 bases matching TRBD1. Germline values: CDR1 SGHTA, CDR2 FQGNSA. V was clipped by 1 base and J by 5 bases; unmatched bases: 2. The CDR3 consists of 13 residues. In DNA, the CDR3 is TGTGCCAGCAGCTTAGGACAGGGAGACGAGCAGTACTTC. This gives the protein CASSLGQGDEQYF.

This clonotype was counted many times. The chain links TRBV29-1 to TRBJ2-3; D tentatively reads TRBD1 or TRBD2 (5 bases each). The CDR3 has 15 amino acids. Germline loops: CDR1 SQVTM, CDR2 ANQGSEA. V was pared by 0 bases and J by 5 bases, with 15 bases between. This CDR3 is CSVEDLTGLGDTQYF. DNA for the CDR3: TGCAGCGTTGAAGATCTCACGGGGCTAGGAGATACGCAGTATTTT.

The rearrangement joins TRBV5-1 to TRBJ2-3, with 8 bases that match TRBD2. Germline-derived CDR1 and CDR2 are SGHRS and YFSETQ. CDR3 length: 17 amino acids. V shed 0 bases and J 4 bases; nucleotides not matched to a gene: 10. In DNA form, the CDR3 reads TGCGCCAGCAGCTTGGCAGGGGTAGCGGGGTCTCCAGATACGCAGTATTTT. This encodes CASSLAGVAGSPDTQYF.

This clonotype has only a few counts. The rearrangement uses TRBV12-3 or TRBV12-4 and TRBJ2-3; 11 bases agree with TRBD2. The CDR3 runs 21 residues. The V segment lost 4 bases and the J segment 4 bases; nucleotides outside the gene matches: 22. As DNA, the CDR3 is TGTGCCAGCAGTTGCGGGCCCTCTCGACTGACTAGCGGGGACGAGGCAGATACGCAGTATTTT. Its protein product is CASSCGPSRLTSGDEADTQYF.

The chain is built from TRBV7-2 and TRBJ2-3; D unresolved. The CDR3 is 13 amino acids. Germline assignment: CDR1 SGHTA and CDR2 FQGNSA. The ends were cut back, 4 bases at V and 11 bases at J, with 16 bases in the middle. CDR3 region: CASSSMVLFEQYF. The CDR3 DNA reads TGTGCCAGCAGCTCAATGGTACTCTTCGAGCAGTATTTT.

V is TRBV7-8 and J is TRBJ1-3; D ambiguous. Germline V gene data show CDR1 as SGHVS and CDR2 as FQNEAQ. Trimming pared 6 bases from V and 4 bases from J, leaving 4 bases between. The CDR3 extends over 11 amino acids. The DNA for the CDR3 is TGTGCCAGCAGGGGAGGAAACACCATATATTTT. This gives the protein CASRGGNTIYF.

This clonotype has just a few counts. The J gene is TRBJ2-1, the V gene TRBV7-8; D unclear. CDR3 size: 11 residues. Germline V gives CDR1 SGHVS, CDR2 FQNEAQ. With 1 base removed from V and 9 bases from J, the gap between germline ends came to 4 bases. The CDR3 DNA reads TGTGCCAGCAGCTTAGATGTTGAGCAGTTCTTC. Residues: CASSLDVEQFF.

This clonotype has at least ten counts. The rearrangement uses TRBV7-9 and TRBJ1-1; no reliable D call. Trimming removed 1 base at V and 4 bases at J, with 4 bases between. Germline CDR1 and CDR2: SEHNR and FQNEAQ (reference sequence). The CDR3 loop spans 12 amino acids. The CDR3 spells CASSLVVTEAFF. In nucleotides, the CDR3 is TGTGCCAGCAGCTTAGTGGTCACTGAAGCTTTCTTT.

This clonotype was counted a few times. The chain joins TRBV6-2 or TRBV6-3 to TRBJ2-7; TRBD1 might be the D (5 bases). The CDR3 loop spans 13 amino acids. Germline V CDR1 and CDR2: MNHEY, SVGEGT. V was clipped by 5 bases and J by 3 bases, with 11 bases between them. The CDR3 spells CASSPIQVYEQYF. DNA for the CDR3: TGTGCCAGCAGTCCCATACAGGTCTACGAGCAGTACTTC.

This clonotype was seen only a few times. V is TRBV5-1 and J is TRBJ2-1; 9 nucleotides match TRBD2. The J segment lost 2 bases and the V segment lost 5 bases, leaving 11 bases of the junction unmatched. Germline lookup yields CDR1 SGHRS and CDR2 YFSETQ. The CDR3 covers 17 residues. In DNA form, the CDR3 reads TGCGCCAGCAGACCGTCTATAGCGGGGGCCGCCTACAATGAGCAGTTCTTC. Translating gives CASRPSIAGAAYNEQFF. Combining the CDR3 with reference TRBV5-1 and TRBJ2-1 gives the whole variable domain KAGVTQTPRYLIKTRGQQVTLSCSPISGHRSVSWYQQTPGQGLQFLFEYFSETQRNKGNFPGRFSGRQFSNSRSEMNVSTLELGDSALYLCASRPSIAGAAYNEQFFGPGTRLTVL.

This clonotype was found many times. V gene TRBV29-1 combines with J gene TRBJ1-1; 7 bases agree with TRBD1. Per the germline V gene, CDR1 is SQVTM and CDR2 is ANQGSEA. The CDR3 contains 14 residues. V lost 3 bases to trimming and J lost 2 bases; unmatched junction nucleotides: 6. The CDR3, as DNA: TGCAGCGTTGACAGGGGGTCCCTTAACACTGAAGCTTTCTTT. As protein: CSVDRGSLNTEAFF.

The chain employs TRBV18 and TRBJ1-2; D gene uncertain. The CDR3 totals 12 residues. Trimming left V 2 bases short and J 6 bases short, with 7 bases between. CDR1 and CDR2 from the germline V gene are KGHSH and LQKENI. CDR3 loop: CASSPRQHGYTF. The DNA for the CDR3 is TGTGCCAGCTCACCAAGGCAGCATGGCTACACCTTC.

This clonotype was found many times. The J gene is TRBJ1-1, the V gene TRBV5-1; the match to TRBD1 covers 8 bases. The CDR3 spans 16 residues. CDR1 and CDR2 from the germline V gene are SGHRS and YFSETQ. Unmatched junction bases numbered 10, after V lost 3 bases and J lost 3 bases. CDR3 residues: CASSSQGTGGHTEAFF. CDR3 DNA: TGCGCCAGCAGCTCCCAGGGGACAGGAGGCCACACTGAAGCTTTCTTT.

The sample holds a few counts of this clonotype. The V call is TRBV7-2, the J call TRBJ1-4; D is uncertain. In germline, CDR1 is SGHTA, CDR2 FQGNSA. V was clipped by 5 bases and J by 3 bases, with 13 bases between them. The CDR3 contains 15 residues. CDR3: CASSPHGTANEKLFF. The CDR3 nucleotides are TGTGCCAGCAGCCCACACGGCACCGCTAATGAAAAACTGTTTTTT.

This clonotype has ten or more counts. The V call is TRBV10-3, the J call TRBJ2-2, with 10 bases fitting TRBD1. Trimming took 5 bases from V and 7 from J; bases not matched to a gene: 10. CDR1 and CDR2 (germline): ENHRY, SYGVKD. The length of the CDR3 is 16 residues. The chain's CDR3 is CAISPTRQGANGELFF. CDR3 bases: TGTGCCATCAGTCCTACAAGACAGGGGGCGAACGGGGAGCTGTTTTTT.